This record looks at one T cell receptor (beta chain) sequence and its context. The data originate from a study of blood T cells in healthy people across ages. About the study: Capturing about one barcoded beta molecule per two T cells was achieved by template switching.

A second PCR, run for roughly 7 to 12 cycles, used a sample-barcoded 5' primer plus a J-beta primer mix. Via MiXCR, TCRdb re-called the 5' RACE reads, giving one row per CDR3 protein. The table has some 800,000 distinct CDR3 sequences, 44% seen once. V was cut by 2 bases and J by 4 bases, with 12 bases left in between. Germline V lookup: CDR1 SGHRS, CDR2 YFSETQ. This CDR3 contains 14 residues. V is TRBV5-1 and J is TRBJ1-1; D is undetermined. The sequencing sample was made of blood. The receptor was derived from a man between 60 and 75 years old in good health. CDR3 in DNA: TGCGCCAGCAGCTTCGGACTGATTAGCACTGAAGCTTTCTTT. Protein: CASSFGLISTEAFF. The full variable domain, its missing parts supplied by reference TRBV5-1 and TRBJ1-1, is KAGVTQTPRYLIKTRGQQVTLSCSPISGHRSVSWYQQTPGQGLQFLFEYFSETQRNKGNFPGRFSGRQFSNSRSEMNVSTLELGDSALYLCASSFGLISTEAFFGQGTRLTVV.